The entry below gives a single TCR beta chain sequence along with its context. The antigen is unknown. The sample comes from a study of long-term antiretroviral therapy in people with HIV. Study observations and caveats: The study found narrower CDR3 length ranges in HIV repertoires than in controls.

Sequencing used immunoSEQ v3.0 at survey level. Libraries were prepared by immunoSEQ multiplex PCR; TCRdb keeps only in-frame clonotypes and omits some of them. Altogether 30,000 to 40,000 clones are present, roughly 87% being singletons, with the ten largest covering 13%. The V and J ends lost 5 bases and 5 bases respectively, with 9 bases between them. From germline, CDR1 is SGHTA and CDR2 FQGTGA. The CDR3 is made up of 13 amino acids. This sample comprised unsorted PBMCs, obtained 1.1 years after starting antiretroviral therapy. The clonotype comes from a man aged 18 to 30 with HIV. The chain couples TRBV7-3 to TRBJ2-2, with D possibly TRBD2 on 5 matching bases. CDR3 nucleotide sequence: TGTGCCAGCAGCCAAAGGGAGACCGGGGAGCTGTTTTTT. This gives the protein CASSQRETGELFF.